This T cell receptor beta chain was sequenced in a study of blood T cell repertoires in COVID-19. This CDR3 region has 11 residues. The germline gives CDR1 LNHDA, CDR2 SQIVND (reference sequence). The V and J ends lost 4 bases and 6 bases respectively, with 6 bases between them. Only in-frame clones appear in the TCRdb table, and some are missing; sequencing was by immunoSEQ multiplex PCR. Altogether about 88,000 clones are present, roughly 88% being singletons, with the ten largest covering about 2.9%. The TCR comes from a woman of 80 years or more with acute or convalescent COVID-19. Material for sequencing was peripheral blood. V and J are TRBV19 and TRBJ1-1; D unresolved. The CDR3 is CASSNGAEAFF. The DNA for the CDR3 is TGTGCCAGTAGTAACGGGGCTGAAGCTTTCTTT.